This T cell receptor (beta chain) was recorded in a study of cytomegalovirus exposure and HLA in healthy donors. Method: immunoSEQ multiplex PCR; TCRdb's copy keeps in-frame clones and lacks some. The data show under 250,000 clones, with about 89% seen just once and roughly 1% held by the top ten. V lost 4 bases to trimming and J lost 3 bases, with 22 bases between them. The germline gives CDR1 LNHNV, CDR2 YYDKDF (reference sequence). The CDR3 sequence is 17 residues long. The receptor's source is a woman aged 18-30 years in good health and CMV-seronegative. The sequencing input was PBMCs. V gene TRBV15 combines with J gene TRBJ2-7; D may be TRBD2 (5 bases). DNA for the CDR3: TGTGCCACCAGCATCATCCCCTTGCTTGGGAGACGCTACGAGCAGTACTTC. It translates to CATSIIPLLGRRYEQYF.